Each of the 22 T cell receptor beta chains below was sequenced from the same sample in a study of T-cell reconstitution after alpha-beta-depleted transplantation in children (TCRdb year 2016). The library relied on PCR. These reads were obtained on an Illumina HiSeq 2500. TCR libraries were prepared with molecular barcoding, using unique molecular identifiers to normalize TCRbeta repertoire quantification. TCRdb handled the public reads itself, with Q25 trimming in fastp and clone calling in MiXCR, and kept productive beta chains. When rows share a CDR3 protein, they turn into one entry using the most common DNA and genes. The sample table lists around 600,000 distinct CDR3 sequences, approximately 16% of them with a count of one. Jointly, the top ten make up 0.85% to 1.3% of the sample. This material consisted of PBMCs from the stem cell graft donor, taken from the stem cell graft. The source is a human donor who donated a stem cell graft to a child with acute myeloid leukemia.

In this sample, this clonotype turned up a few times. The rearrangement joins TRBV20-1 to TRBJ2-2; 8 bases line up with TRBD2. The V gene's germline CDR1 is DFQATT and CDR2 SNEGSKA (reference sequence). The CDR3 sequence is 15 residues long. Losses at the gene ends were 6 bases for V and 4 bases for J; bases not matched to a gene: 10. CDR3 coding DNA: TGCAGTGCGCGTCGGGGGGGCCGGGGCACCGGGGAGCTGTTTTTT. Translating it yields CSARRGGRGTGELFF.

To note about this clonotype: A much more abundant neighbour one base away suggests this may be a read error. This chain connects TRBV6-5 to TRBJ1-3; D remains ambiguous. The V gene's germline CDR1 is MNHEY and CDR2 SVGAGI. V lost 0 bases to trimming and J lost 3 bases, with 9 bases between them. The CDR3 covers 15 residues. The chain's CDR3 is CASSYSVDLGNTIYF. In DNA, the CDR3 is TGTGCCAGCAGTTACTCAGTGGATCTTGGAAACACCATATATTTT.

The V and J genes are TRBV5-5 and TRBJ1-2; TRBD1 agrees at 7 bases. V shed 3 bases and J 6 bases; nucleotides not matched to a gene: 8. The CDR3 contains 14 residues. Looked up from germline, CDR1 is SGHKS and CDR2 is YYEKEE (reference sequence). CDR3: CASSSGTDENGYTF. CDR3 coding DNA: TGTGCCAGCAGCTCGGGGACAGATGAGAATGGCTACACCTTC.

This clonotype was detected only a few times. The V call is TRBV5-1, the J call TRBJ2-7, with D maybe TRBD1 (6 bases). This CDR3 has 15 amino acids. Germline V gives CDR1 SGHRS, CDR2 YFSETQ. Trimming pared 1 base from V and 0 bases from J, leaving 11 bases between. This CDR3 is CASSLRGGNSYEQYF. DNA for the CDR3: TGCGCCAGCAGCTTGAGAGGGGGTAACTCCTACGAGCAGTACTTC.

This clonotype has a count of ten or more. The chain couples TRBV12-3 or TRBV12-4 to TRBJ2-1; D unresolved. The CDR3 has 15 residues. V shed 5 bases and J shed 5 bases, with 16 bases lying between them. The DNA for the CDR3 is TGTGCCAGCAGTCCAAAGACTCTGACGGACAATGAGCAGTTCTTC. Protein product: CASSPKTLTDNEQFF.

At least ten counts were recorded for this clonotype. The V and J genes are TRBV7-2 and TRBJ2-3; possibly TRBD1 or TRBD2 for D (6 bases each). CDR1 and CDR2 (germline): SGHTA, FQGNSA. The V and J ends lost 1 base and 5 bases respectively, with 13 bases between them. This CDR3 contains 15 residues. The CDR3: CASSLGGAGGDTQYF. In nucleotides, the CDR3 is TGTGCCAGCAGCTTAGGGGGGGCCGGAGGAGATACGCAGTATTTT.

This clonotype was counted ten times or more. V is TRBV29-1 and J is TRBJ1-5, with D maybe TRBD1 (5 bases). The V end lost 5 bases, the J end lost 6 bases, and 14 bases lay between the germline ends. Germline V gene data show CDR1 as SQVTM and CDR2 as ANQGSEA. This CDR3 region has 13 residues. The CDR3 is CSVWVGAGQPQHF. The CDR3 nucleotides are TGCAGCGTTTGGGTAGGGGCAGGTCAGCCCCAGCATTTT.

This clonotype was observed many times. J is TRBJ1-1 and V is TRBV7-2; D gene unclear. CDR3 length equals 13 residues. Germline CDR1 and CDR2: SGHTA and FQGNSA. V lost 1 base and J 1 base, leaving 4 bases between the germline ends. The chain's CDR3 is CASSLGRNTEAFF. CDR3 DNA sequence: TGTGCCAGCAGCTTAGGGAGGAACACTGAAGCTTTCTTT.

This clonotype was recorded at least ten times. The chain is built from TRBV7-9 and TRBJ2-1, with no clear D. Germline lookup yields CDR1 SEHNR and CDR2 FQNEAQ (reference sequence). The CDR3 consists of 16 residues. V lost 2 bases to trimming and J lost 0 bases, with 11 bases between them. The chain's CDR3 is CASSLMSPSSYNEQFF. The CDR3 coding sequence is TGTGCCAGCAGCTTAATGTCGCCCAGCTCCTACAATGAGCAGTTCTTC.

In regard to this clonotype: One end of the junction is discordant with germline, which a read error may explain. V is TRBV20-1 and J is TRBJ1-5, with 11 positions matching TRBD1. There are 16 residues in the CDR3. Germline CDR1 and CDR2: DFQATT and SNEGSKA (reference sequence). The CDR3 DNA reads TGCTGTGCCTCTGGAAGCGGACAGGGGGCCACTTCGCCCCAGCATTTT. This encodes CCASGSGQGATSPQHF.

The table lists this clonotype with a few counts. CDR3 DNA: TGCAGTGCTAGAGCCCCCTGGGGACAGGGGGCAGCAGATACGCAGTATTTT. Its translation: CSARAPWGQGAADTQYF. The chain uses TRBV20-1 and TRBJ2-3; 12 positions match TRBD1. V gave up 1 base and J gave up 4 bases; unmatched junction bases: 9. Germline V gives CDR1 DFQATT, CDR2 SNEGSKA (reference sequence). CDR3 length: 17 residues.

This clonotype occurred a few times. The CDR3 DNA follows: TGTGCCAGCAGTCTACAGGGGGCGCGTCTTCACATTCAGTACTTC. Protein product: CASSLQGARLHIQYF. The chain links TRBV12-3 or TRBV12-4 to TRBJ2-4, with 9 bases matching TRBD1. Losses at the gene ends were 5 bases for V and 8 bases for J; bases not matched to a gene: 10. The CDR3 spans 15 residues.

This clonotype was recorded at least ten times. The V call is TRBV20-1, the J call TRBJ1-2, with 7 bases matching TRBD1. The CDR3 runs to 18 residues. V was clipped by 0 bases and J by 4 bases; unmatched bases: 17. Germline values: CDR1 DFQATT, CDR2 SNEGSKA (reference sequence). The CDR3 DNA reads as TGCAGTGCTAGAGAGGGCGGGGCTACGAACAGGGGAGCCTATGGCTACACCTTC. Protein sequence: CSAREGGATNRGAYGYTF.

The rearrangement links TRBV5-1 to TRBJ2-1; a weak D match, TRBD1 (5 bases). V lost 6 bases and J lost 5, with 21 bases in between. The CDR3 consists of 16 residues. Germline V CDR1 and CDR2: SGHRS, YFSETQ. CDR3 sequence (DNA): TGCGCCAGCATACTAAGGGGCCCAAACACACACAATGAGCAGTTCTTC. It codes for CASILRGPNTHNEQFF.

This sequence joins TRBV11-2 and TRBJ2-1, with D tentatively TRBD2 (7 bases). Germline-derived CDR1 and CDR2 are SGHAT and FQNNGV. The CDR3 runs 15 residues. Trimming left V 5 bases short and J 6 bases short, with 17 bases between. CDR3 DNA sequence: TGTGCCAGCAGCCATGGGGGAGGGGGTCCCAATGAGCAGTTCTTC. Its translation: CASSHGGGGPNEQFF.

Ten or more counts support this clonotype. This rearrangement joins TRBV7-2 to TRBJ2-5; perhaps TRBD1 as D (5 bases). CDR3 length: 16 residues. Germline V gene sequence: CDR1 SGHTA, CDR2 FQGNSA. V was pared by 2 bases and J by 1 base, with 14 bases between. The CDR3 region has the DNA TGTGCCAGCAGCTTACATTGGACAACCTCCCAAGAGACCCAGTACTTC. It specifies CASSLHWTTSQETQYF.

The rearrangement joins TRBV5-6 to TRBJ2-4; 8 bases map to TRBD2. This CDR3 region has 14 residues. V lost 5 bases, J lost 8 bases, and 9 bases stayed unmatched. Germline V lookup: CDR1 SGHDT, CDR2 YYEEEE. CDR3 amino acids: CASRSDWTSHIQYF. Written as DNA, the CDR3 is TGTGCCAGCAGATCGGATTGGACTAGCCACATTCAGTACTTC.

This clonotype was recorded many times. This sequence joins TRBV7-2 and TRBJ1-6; no reliable D call. V was trimmed by 5 bases and J by 18 bases, leaving 17 bases between them. This CDR3 is built from 12 residues. Germline lookup yields CDR1 SGHTA and CDR2 FQGNSA. The CDR3 spells CASSLSSGVHHF. CDR3 in DNA: TGTGCCAGCAGCCTATCGAGTGGGGTCCACCACTTT.

This clonotype was seen ten or more times. This rearrangement joins TRBV5-1 to TRBJ2-3; tentative D call: TRBD1 (5 bases). In germline, CDR1 is SGHRS, CDR2 YFSETQ. V lost 4 bases to trimming and J lost 0 bases, with 12 bases between them. This CDR3 comprises 15 residues. The chain's CDR3 is CASSDDRVSTDTQYF. The CDR3 coding sequence is TGCGCCAGCAGCGACGACAGAGTGAGCACAGATACGCAGTATTTT.

This clonotype was recorded many times. V is TRBV15 and J is TRBJ2-1; 9 bases are a match to TRBD1. The V segment lost 4 bases and the J segment 8 bases; nucleotides outside the gene matches: 12. This CDR3 region has 16 residues. Germline V CDR1 and CDR2: LNHNV, YYDKDF (reference sequence). The CDR3 nucleotides read TGTGCCACCAGCAAACCCTCTGGACAGGGGAAAGATGAGCAGTTCTTC. Encoded protein: CATSKPSGQGKDEQFF.

This chain joins TRBV4-1 and TRBJ1-1; no definite D call. Germline loops: CDR1 MGHRA, CDR2 YSYEKL. This CDR3 spans 15 amino acids. Trimming took 0 bases from V and 1 from J, leaving 9 bases between them. CDR3 protein: CASSQEAAANTEAFF. CDR3 sequence (DNA): TGCGCCAGCAGCCAAGAAGCGGCGGCGAACACTGAAGCTTTCTTT.

This clonotype occurred a few times. The rearrangement joins TRBV7-9 to TRBJ1-1; possibly TRBD1 for D (5 bases). Germline lookup yields CDR1 SEHNR and CDR2 FQNEAQ (reference sequence). V shed 2 bases and J shed 7 bases, with 11 bases lying between them. This CDR3 region has 13 residues. CDR3 region: CASSLRSDSEAFF. The CDR3 nucleotides read TGTGCCAGCAGCTTAAGGTCCGACAGTGAAGCTTTCTTT.